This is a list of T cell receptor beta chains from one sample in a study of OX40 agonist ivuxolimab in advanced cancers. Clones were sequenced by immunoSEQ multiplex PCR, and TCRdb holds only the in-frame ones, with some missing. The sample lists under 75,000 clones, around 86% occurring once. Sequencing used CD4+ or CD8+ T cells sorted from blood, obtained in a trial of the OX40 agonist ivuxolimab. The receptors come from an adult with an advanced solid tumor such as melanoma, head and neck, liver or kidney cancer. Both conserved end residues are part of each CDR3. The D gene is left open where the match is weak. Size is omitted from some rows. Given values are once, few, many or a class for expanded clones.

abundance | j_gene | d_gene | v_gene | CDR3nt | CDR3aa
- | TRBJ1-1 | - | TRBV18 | TGTGCCAGCTCACCAGCAGGAATGAACACTGAAGCTTTCTTT | CASSPAGMNTEAFF
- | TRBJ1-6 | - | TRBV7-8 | TGTGCCAGCAGCTCCCTTCAGAATTCACCCCTCCACTTT | CASSSLQNSPLHF
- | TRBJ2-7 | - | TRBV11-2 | TGTGCCAGCAGCTTAGATATGGTGTCGCACGAGCAGTACTTC | CASSLDMVSHEQYF
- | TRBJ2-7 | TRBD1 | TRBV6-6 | TGTGCCAGCATCGGGACAGGGGAGTCCTACGAGCAGTACTTC | CASIGTGESYEQYF
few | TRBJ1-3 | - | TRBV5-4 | TGTGCCAGCAGCCGGAACCTGGGGGCCTCTGGAAACACCATATATTTT | CASSRNLGASGNTIYF
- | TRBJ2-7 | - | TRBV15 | TGTGCCACCAGCAGGTCCGGTTACGAGCAGTACTTC | CATSRSGYEQYF
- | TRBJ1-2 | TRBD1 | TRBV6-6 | TGTGCCAGCATCGACAGGGGAAAGACTAATGGCTACACCTTC | CASIDRGKTNGYTF
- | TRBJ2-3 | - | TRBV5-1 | TGCGCCAGCAGCTTGGACGGACTGGCTAGCACAGATACGCAGTATTTT | CASSLDGLASTDTQYF
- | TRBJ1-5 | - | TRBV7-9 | TGTGCCAGCAGCTTGGCCAATCAGCCCCAGCATTTT | CASSLANQPQHF
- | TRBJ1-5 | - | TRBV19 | TGTGCCAGTAACTTGGGGCGCGATCAGCCCCAGCATTTT | CASNLGRDQPQHF
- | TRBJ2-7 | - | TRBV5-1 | TGCGCCAGCAGCCCAATAAGACGGCCCCCCTTCTACGAGCAGTACTTC | CASSPIRRPPFYEQYF
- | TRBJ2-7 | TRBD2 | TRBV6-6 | TGTGCCAGCAGTACCACCGGGACTAGCTACGAGCAGTACTTC | CASSTTGTSYEQYF
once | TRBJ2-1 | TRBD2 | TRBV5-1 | TGCGCCAGCAGCTTAACTAGCGGGGCTGACAATGAGCAGTTCTTC | CASSLTSGADNEQFF
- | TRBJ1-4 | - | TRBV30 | TGTGCCTGGAGGGGGACGGCTTGGAGTGAAAAACTGTTTTTT | CAWRGTAWSEKLFF
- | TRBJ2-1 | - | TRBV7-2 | TGTGCCAGCAGCTCCCCCGGGCCTAGGGAGCAGTTCTTC | CASSSPGPREQFF
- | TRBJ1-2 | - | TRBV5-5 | TGTGCCAGCAGCTTGGATTGGACGAACTATGGCTACACCTTC | CASSLDWTNYGYTF
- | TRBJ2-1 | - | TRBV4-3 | TGCGCCAGCAGCCAACGGGGCTCCTACAATGAGCAGTTCTTC | CASSQRGSYNEQFF
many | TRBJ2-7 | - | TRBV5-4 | TGTGCCAGCAGCTTGGGACTTTTAGGGCAAGCCGGAGACGAGCAGTACTTC | CASSLGLLGQAGDEQYF
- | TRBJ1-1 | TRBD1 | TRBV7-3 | TGTGCCAGCAGCCTCGGACAGGGAACCGAAGCTTTCTTT | CASSLGQGTEAFF
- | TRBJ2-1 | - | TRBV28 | TGTGCCAGCACCCACAGCGGGACAGCTTCCACCCAGGAGCAGTTCTTC | CASTHSGTASTQEQFF
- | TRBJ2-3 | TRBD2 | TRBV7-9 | TGTGCCAGCTACCTGACTAGCGGGAGTACGGATACGCAGTATTTT | CASYLTSGSTDTQYF
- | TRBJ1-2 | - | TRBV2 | TGTGCCAGCAGCCCCCTTCGGGGGCGCACGGGCCTCGCAGGAGGCTACACCTTC | CASSPLRGRTGLAGGYTF
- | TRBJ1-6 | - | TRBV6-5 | TGTGCCAGCAGTTACTCGTCAGGTTTCTATAATTCACCCCTCCACTTT | CASSYSSGFYNSPLHF
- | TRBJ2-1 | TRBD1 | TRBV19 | TGTGCCAGTAGTAGCCGGGACAGGTACAATGAGCAGTTCTTC | CASSSRDRYNEQFF
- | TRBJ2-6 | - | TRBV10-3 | TGTGCCATCACAGCAACCTCTGGGGCCAACGTCCTGACTTTC | CAITATSGANVLTF
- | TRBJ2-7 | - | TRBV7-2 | TGTGCCAGCAGCACCGGGCCTACATCCTACGAGCAGTACTTC | CASSTGPTSYEQYF
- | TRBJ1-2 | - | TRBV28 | TGTGCCAGCAGCAAGGGAGCGGTGGGTGGCTACACCTTC | CASSKGAVGGYTF
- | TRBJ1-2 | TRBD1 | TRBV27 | TGTGCCAGCAGTCTACAGGGGGATGGCTACACCTTC | CASSLQGDGYTF
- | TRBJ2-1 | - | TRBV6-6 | TGTGCCAGCACCCCGGGTAGGGCCTACAATGAGCAGTTCTTC | CASTPGRAYNEQFF
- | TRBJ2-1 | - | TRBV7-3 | TGTGCCAGCAGCTTAAACCCCCTCCAGACATTTGAGCAGTTCTTC | CASSLNPLQTFEQFF
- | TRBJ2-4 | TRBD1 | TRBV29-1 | TGCAGCGTTGATTTGGGACAGGGGCAGAACATTCAGTACTTC | CSVDLGQGQNIQYF
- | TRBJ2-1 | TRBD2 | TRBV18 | TGTGCCAGCTCACCAATAGCTAGCGGGATTTCCTACAATGAGCAGTTCTTC | CASSPIASGISYNEQFF
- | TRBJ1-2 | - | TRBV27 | TGTGCCAGCTCCGCCGGGACATTTTTCTATGGCTACACCTTC | CASSAGTFFYGYTF
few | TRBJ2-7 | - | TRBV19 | TGTGCCAGTAGTATGGTCGGGGGGCTCCTTTCCTACGAGCAGTACTTC | CASSMVGGLLSYEQYF
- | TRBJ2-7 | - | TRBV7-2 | TGTGCCAGCAGCTTAATGGGACAACCATCCTACGAGCAGTACTTC | CASSLMGQPSYEQYF
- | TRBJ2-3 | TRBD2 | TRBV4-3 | TGCGCCAGCAGCCAAGAAAGGGCGGGACGCGGTAGCGGGGCTCGCACAGATACGCAGTATTTT | CASSQERAGRGSGARTDTQYF
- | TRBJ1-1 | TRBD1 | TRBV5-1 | TGCGCCAGCAGCTTAGGGACAGTTAACACTGAAGCTTTCTTT | CASSLGTVNTEAFF
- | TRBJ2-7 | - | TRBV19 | TGTGCCAGTAGTATAGAGTGGGGAGCTTTACATTACGAGCAGTACTTC | CASSIEWGALHYEQYF
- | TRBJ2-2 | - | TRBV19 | TGTGCCAGTAGTAATAGCGGGGAGCTGTTTTTT | CASSNSGELFF
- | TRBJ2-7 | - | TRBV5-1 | TGCGCCAGCAGCTTGGCCGGAGGGGACCTCTACGAGCAGTACTTC | CASSLAGGDLYEQYF
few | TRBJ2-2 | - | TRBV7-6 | TGTGCCAGCAGCGCCAACGATGGACAGCTGAACACCGGGGAGCTGTTTTTT | CASSANDGQLNTGELFF
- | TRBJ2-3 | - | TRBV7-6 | TGTGCCAGCAGCCACGGGTGGTCGAGTACAGATACGCAGTATTTT | CASSHGWSSTDTQYF